Following are 2 T cell receptor beta chains from one sample sequenced in a study of blood T cell repertoires in COVID-19. Profiled with immunoSEQ multiplex PCR; TCRdb holds only in-frame clones, not every one. The data contain more than 200,000 clones, just under 90% of them seen just once; the ten biggest clones take up around 4.2%. The sample taken for sequencing was PBMCs or T cells enriched from blood (not recorded which). The receptors derive from a woman aged 25 to 39 with acute COVID-19.

V usage is TRBV6-5 and J usage is TRBJ1-4, with D possibly matching TRBD1 (5 bases). Germline CDR1 MNHEY, CDR2 SVGAGI. CDR3 size: 14 residues. Trimming took 6 bases from V and 6 from J, leaving 14 bases between them. The CDR3 sequence is CASRTGVRDEKLFF. In DNA, the CDR3 is TGTGCCAGCAGGACGGGAGTCAGGGATGAAAAACTGTTTTTT.

The chain joins TRBV27 to TRBJ1-2; D unclear. This CDR3 has 14 amino acids. With 2 bases removed from V and 0 bases from J, the gap between germline ends came to 7 bases. Germline CDR1 reads MNHEY; CDR2 reads SMNVEV (reference sequence). CDR3 in DNA: TGTGCCAGCAGTTTAACAGCAGCTAACTATGGCTACACCTTC. Protein sequence: CASSLTAANYGYTF.